Following are 3 T cell receptor beta chains from one sample sequenced in a study of blood T cell repertoires in COVID-19. Generated by immunoSEQ multiplex PCR, the TCRdb table keeps only in-frame clones and is missing some. This sample yields approximately 180,000 clones, of which about 86% are seen a single time; about 12% belongs to the top ten. The sequenced material came from peripheral blood. The receptors were sampled from a woman in her 70s with COVID-19, enrolled during active disease.

Here the CDR3 reads CASSSHGAGGLTDTQYF. In DNA, the CDR3 is TGTGCCAGCAGCTCCCACGGTGCGGGGGGACTCACAGATACGCAGTATTTT. The chain has TRBV7-2 and TRBJ2-3; TRBD2 aligns across 8 bases. CDR1 SGHTA and CDR2 FQGNSA come from the germline V gene. This CDR3 spans 17 amino acids. The V segment lost 4 bases and the J segment 2 bases; nucleotides outside the gene matches: 11.

This clone was counted a single time. The chain uses TRBV4-2 and TRBJ1-6; a weak D match, TRBD1 (5 bases). Per the germline V gene, CDR1 is LGHNA and CDR2 is YNFKEQ. The CDR3 spans 16 residues. The ends were cut back, 4 bases at V and 6 bases at J, with 16 bases in the middle. The CDR3 protein is CASSPDGGSGNSPLHF. CDR3 bases: TGTGCCAGCAGCCCCGACGGGGGATCCGGTAATTCACCCCTCCACTTT.

V gene TRBV15 combines with J gene TRBJ2-1; 8 bases line up with TRBD2. Germline V CDR1 and CDR2: LNHNV, YYDKDF (reference sequence). The CDR3 contains 14 residues. The V segment lost 0 bases and the J segment 9 bases; nucleotides outside the gene matches: 4. The CDR3 reads CATSRENAGGEQFF. The CDR3 DNA reads TGTGCCACCAGCAGAGAAAATGCGGGAGGTGAGCAGTTCTTC.